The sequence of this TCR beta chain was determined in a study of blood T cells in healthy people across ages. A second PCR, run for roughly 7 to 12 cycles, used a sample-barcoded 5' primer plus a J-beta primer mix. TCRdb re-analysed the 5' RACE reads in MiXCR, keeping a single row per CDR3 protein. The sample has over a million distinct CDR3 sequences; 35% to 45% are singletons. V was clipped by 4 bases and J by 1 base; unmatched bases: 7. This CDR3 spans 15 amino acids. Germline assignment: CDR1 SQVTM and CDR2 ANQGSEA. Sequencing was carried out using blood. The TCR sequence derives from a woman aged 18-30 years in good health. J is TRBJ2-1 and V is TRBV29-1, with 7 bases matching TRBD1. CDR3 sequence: CSVVWGQKSYNEQFF. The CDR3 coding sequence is TGCAGCGTTGTGTGGGGACAGAAATCCTACAATGAGCAGTTCTTC.